This T cell receptor beta chain was sequenced in a study of cytomegalovirus exposure and HLA in healthy donors. General study findings and limits: Rare sequences made up most TCRs, while some public TCRs were found in many donors. The classifier reportedly diagnosed cytomegalovirus status with high sensitivity and specificity. TCR clusters originating in the first cohort tended to co-occur in the 110 or so validation repertoires, according to a later analysis. There were a few CMV-associated chains whose specificity for CMV antigens was confirmed in vitro.

Germline V gene lookup returns CDR1 MNHEY and CDR2 SVGAGI. The CDR3 consists of 14 residues. The V gene end was trimmed by 2 bases and the J gene end by 4 bases; junction bases not matched to a gene: 3. A word on this clone: Its cognate antigen is unknown.

TCRdb's copy holds only in-frame clones and misses some; the assay was immunoSEQ multiplex PCR. Here the sample spans more than 140,000 clones, roughly nine tenths being singletons. The clonotype was recovered from a woman between 18 and 29 years old in good health and CMV-seropositive. This sequence joins TRBV6-5 and TRBJ2-3, with TRBD2 identical over 7 bases. The sequenced sample was PBMCs. The CDR3 reads CASSYERGSDTQYF. The CDR3, as DNA: TGTGCCAGCAGTTACGAGCGGGGCTCAGATACGCAGTATTTT.